These T cell receptor beta chains were read from a single sample in a study of cytomegalovirus exposure and HLA in healthy donors. Here immunoSEQ multiplex PCR was the method, and the copy in TCRdb shows in-frame clones only, minus some. Of 150,000 to 200,000 clones in the sample, 84% were seen once. The sequenced sample consisted of PBMCs. The source is a middle-aged man in good health and CMV-seropositive. Both conserved end residues are part of each CDR3. Each record gives: D gene, J gene, V gene, clone size, CDR3 protein, CDR3 DNA. D genes are given only for firm matches. Clone size is shown for a subset of rows, as once, few, many or a class of expanded clone.

D gene: -
J gene: TRBJ1-1
V gene: TRBV5-1
clone size: -
CDR3 protein: CASSFGRIPTEAFF
CDR3 DNA: TGCGCCAGCAGCTTCGGCAGGATTCCCACTGAAGCTTTCTTT

D gene: -
J gene: TRBJ2-2
V gene: TRBV5-1
clone size: -
CDR3 protein: CASSSNTGELFF
CDR3 DNA: TGCGCCAGCAGCTCTAACACCGGGGAGCTGTTTTTT

D gene: -
J gene: TRBJ1-1
V gene: TRBV4-1
clone size: -
CDR3 protein: CASSQVQGRGNTEAFF
CDR3 DNA: TGCGCCAGCAGCCAAGTTCAGGGGAGGGGGAACACTGAAGCTTTCTTT

D gene: -
J gene: TRBJ1-2
V gene: TRBV5-4
clone size: -
CDR3 protein: CASSLANRVYTF
CDR3 DNA: TGTGCCAGCAGCTTGGCCAACAGGGTCTACACCTTC

D gene: TRBD1
J gene: TRBJ1-5
V gene: TRBV5-1
clone size: -
CDR3 protein: CASSLGGQTNQPQHF
CDR3 DNA: TGCGCCAGCAGCTTGGGGGGACAGACGAATCAGCCCCAGCATTTT

D gene: TRBD1
J gene: TRBJ2-2
V gene: TRBV9
clone size: -
CDR3 protein: CASSLGQGGTGELFF
CDR3 DNA: TGTGCCAGCAGCCTTGGACAGGGGGGCACCGGGGAGCTGTTTTTT

D gene: -
J gene: TRBJ1-3
V gene: TRBV6-5
clone size: -
CDR3 protein: CASSGGGTIYF
CDR3 DNA: TGTGCCAGCAGTGGGGGAGGCACCATATATTTT

D gene: TRBD2
J gene: TRBJ2-1
V gene: TRBV7-2
clone size: -
CDR3 protein: CASSLGGPSGFYNEQFF
CDR3 DNA: TGTGCCAGCAGCTTAGGTGGGCCTAGCGGGTTTTACAATGAGCAGTTCTTC

D gene: -
J gene: TRBJ1-2
V gene: TRBV11-2
clone size: once
CDR3 protein: CASSLERVYGYTF
CDR3 DNA: TGTGCCAGCAGCTTAGAAAGAGTCTATGGCTACACCTTC

D gene: -
J gene: TRBJ1-4
V gene: TRBV7-9
clone size: -
CDR3 protein: CASSSRVTNEKLFF
CDR3 DNA: TGTGCCAGCAGCTCCAGGGTGACTAATGAAAAACTGTTTTTT

D gene: -
J gene: TRBJ1-2
V gene: TRBV9
clone size: -
CDR3 protein: CASSPQQGNSFAYGYTF
CDR3 DNA: TGTGCCAGCAGCCCCCAACAGGGAAACAGTTTTGCCTATGGCTACACCTTC

D gene: TRBD2
J gene: TRBJ2-7
V gene: TRBV4-1
clone size: few
CDR3 protein: CASSPTSGGASSYEQYF
CDR3 DNA: TGCGCCAGCAGCCCGACTAGCGGGGGGGCTAGCTCCTACGAGCAGTACTTC

D gene: TRBD2
J gene: TRBJ2-1
V gene: TRBV30
clone size: -
CDR3 protein: CAWSTRLAGGPYEQFF
CDR3 DNA: TGTGCCTGGAGTACGCGACTAGCGGGAGGGCCGTATGAGCAGTTCTTC

D gene: -
J gene: TRBJ1-1
V gene: TRBV6-1
clone size: -
CDR3 protein: CASSYGTRAFF
CDR3 DNA: TGTGCCAGCAGTTACGGGACAAGAGCTTTCTTT

D gene: TRBD1
J gene: TRBJ2-5
V gene: TRBV6-1
clone size: -
CDR3 protein: CASSVPQGRETQYF
CDR3 DNA: TGTGCCAGCAGTGTACCACAGGGGCGCGAGACCCAGTACTTC

D gene: TRBD1
J gene: TRBJ1-1
V gene: TRBV6-5
clone size: -
CDR3 protein: CASSIGQDTEAFF
CDR3 DNA: TGTGCCAGCAGTATTGGACAGGACACTGAAGCTTTCTTT

D gene: TRBD1
J gene: TRBJ2-1
V gene: TRBV2
clone size: -
CDR3 protein: CASGGGQGTYNEQFF
CDR3 DNA: TGTGCCAGCGGGGGGGGACAGGGTACCTACAATGAGCAGTTCTTC

D gene: -
J gene: TRBJ1-4
V gene: TRBV5-1
clone size: -
CDR3 protein: CASSPGGHEKLFF
CDR3 DNA: TGCGCCAGCAGCCCGGGGGGGCATGAAAAACTGTTTTTT

D gene: TRBD1
J gene: TRBJ1-1
V gene: TRBV27
clone size: -
CDR3 protein: CASSFRTGSVTEAFF
CDR3 DNA: TGTGCCAGCAGTTTCCGGACAGGGTCGGTCACTGAAGCTTTCTTT

D gene: TRBD1
J gene: TRBJ1-2
V gene: TRBV7-9
clone size: -
CDR3 protein: CASSFGQASFYGYTF
CDR3 DNA: TGTGCCAGCAGCTTTGGACAGGCATCTTTCTATGGCTACACCTTC

D gene: -
J gene: TRBJ1-1
V gene: TRBV2
clone size: -
CDR3 protein: CASTVDNQDTEAFF
CDR3 DNA: TGTGCCAGCACTGTAGACAACCAGGACACTGAAGCTTTCTTT

D gene: -
J gene: TRBJ1-1
V gene: TRBV4-1
clone size: -
CDR3 protein: CASSQEGVTEAFF
CDR3 DNA: TGCGCCAGCAGCCAAGAAGGAGTCACTGAAGCTTTCTTT

D gene: -
J gene: TRBJ2-5
V gene: TRBV5-1
clone size: -
CDR3 protein: CASRGLTEGTQYF
CDR3 DNA: TGCGCCAGCAGGGGGCTTACCGAAGGGACCCAGTACTTC

D gene: -
J gene: TRBJ2-5
V gene: TRBV7-9
clone size: -
CDR3 protein: CASSFTPRGTQYF
CDR3 DNA: TGTGCCAGCAGCTTTACACCCCGGGGGACCCAGTACTTC

D gene: TRBD2
J gene: TRBJ2-3
V gene: TRBV10-2
clone size: -
CDR3 protein: CASSDSSGGAKTDTQYF
CDR3 DNA: TGCGCCAGCAGTGATAGTAGCGGGGGGGCCAAGACAGATACGCAGTATTTT

D gene: -
J gene: TRBJ2-7
V gene: TRBV27
clone size: -
CDR3 protein: CASSLGQSYEQYF
CDR3 DNA: TGTGCCAGCAGTTTAGGGCAGTCCTACGAGCAGTACTTC

D gene: -
J gene: TRBJ2-5
V gene: TRBV7-6
clone size: -
CDR3 protein: CASSLASRPQYF
CDR3 DNA: TGTGCCAGCAGCTTAGCATCTAGGCCCCAGTACTTC

D gene: -
J gene: TRBJ2-3
V gene: TRBV7-7
clone size: -
CDR3 protein: CASSPSGLSTDTQYF
CDR3 DNA: TGTGCTAGCAGCCCTTCCGGGTTGAGCACAGATACGCAGTATTTT

D gene: -
J gene: TRBJ2-2
V gene: TRBV19
clone size: few
CDR3 protein: CASSIWGVTGELFF
CDR3 DNA: TGTGCCAGTAGTATCTGGGGCGTCACCGGGGAGCTGTTTTTT

D gene: TRBD2
J gene: TRBJ2-3
V gene: TRBV4-1
clone size: once
CDR3 protein: CASSQEETSGGPSTDTQYF
CDR3 DNA: TGCGCCAGCAGCCAAGAAGAGACTAGCGGGGGGCCAAGCACAGATACGCAGTATTTT

D gene: TRBD2
J gene: TRBJ2-1
V gene: TRBV19
clone size: -
CDR3 protein: CASGGGPWEQFF
CDR3 DNA: TGTGCCAGTGGGGGAGGGCCTTGGGAGCAGTTCTTC

D gene: TRBD2
J gene: TRBJ2-3
V gene: TRBV2
clone size: -
CDR3 protein: CASSEMSSGGTSTDTQYF
CDR3 DNA: TGTGCCAGCAGTGAAATGTCTAGCGGGGGGACCAGCACAGATACGCAGTATTTT

D gene: TRBD2
J gene: TRBJ2-7
V gene: TRBV27
clone size: -
CDR3 protein: CASSLSGRGGNGEQYF
CDR3 DNA: TGCGCCAGCAGTTTATCCGGACGGGGGGGCAACGGCGAGCAGTACTTC

D gene: TRBD1
J gene: TRBJ2-2
V gene: TRBV7-9
clone size: -
CDR3 protein: CASSSDRENTGELFF
CDR3 DNA: TGTGCCAGCAGCTCGGACAGGGAGAACACCGGGGAGCTGTTTTTT

D gene: -
J gene: TRBJ1-4
V gene: TRBV5-1
clone size: -
CDR3 protein: CASNRDPLGGFNEKLFF
CDR3 DNA: TGCGCCAGCAACCGCGACCCCCTGGGGGGTTTTAATGAAAAACTGTTTTTT

D gene: -
J gene: TRBJ1-1
V gene: TRBV7-9
clone size: -
CDR3 protein: CASSPSAGWNEAFF
CDR3 DNA: TGTGCCAGCAGCCCTTCGGCAGGGTGGAATGAAGCTTTCTTT

D gene: TRBD1
J gene: TRBJ1-5
V gene: TRBV5-3
clone size: -
CDR3 protein: CARSTAQTERGLNSNQPQHF
CDR3 DNA: TGTGCCAGAAGCACGGCGCAGACAGAGAGGGGGCTTAATAGCAATCAGCCCCAGCATTTT

D gene: TRBD1
J gene: TRBJ1-2
V gene: TRBV25-1
clone size: -
CDR3 protein: CASTRQGGYGYTF
CDR3 DNA: TGTGCCAGCACAAGACAGGGGGGCTATGGCTACACCTTC

D gene: -
J gene: TRBJ2-2
V gene: TRBV11-2
clone size: -
CDR3 protein: CASRLPGTSTGELFF
CDR3 DNA: TGTGCCAGCAGGTTACCCGGGACTTCCACCGGGGAGCTGTTTTTT